The present entry profiles one T cell receptor (beta chain) with its context. Original handling: Reference gene primer amplification in the assay estimated nucleated cell counts. Profiled with immunoSEQ multiplex PCR; TCRdb holds only in-frame clones, not every one. V and J calls and clone size are those listed in that table; D and trimming were worked out from the DNA. In the table there are approximately 47,000 clones, roughly 84% of which are singletons. These data originate in a study of blood T cell repertoires in COVID-19. J gave up 8 bases and V 6 bases, and 13 bases lay outside the gene matches. The V gene's germline CDR1 is SEHNR and CDR2 FQNEAQ (reference sequence). The CDR3 runs to 16 residues.

The V and J genes are TRBV7-9 and TRBJ1-2; 12 bases agree with TRBD1. The receptor was isolated from a woman aged 60-75 years with acute or convalescent COVID-19. The specimen sequenced was peripheral blood. This CDR3 is CASSPGQGANGRGYTF. DNA of the CDR3: TGTGCCAGCAGTCCGGGACAGGGGGCCAACGGGCGCGGCTACACCTTC.